This entry concerns a single TCR beta chain. What it binds is not known. The data stem from a study of cytomegalovirus exposure and HLA in healthy donors. Study outcomes and limitations: Among the most significant clusters, several appeared linked to common viral pathogens in a later analysis.

The PCR used 60 Vbeta and 13 Jbeta primers. Here immunoSEQ multiplex PCR was the method, and the copy in TCRdb shows in-frame clones only, minus some. The profile shows 110,000 to 150,000 clones, 75% to 80% of them singletons. Trimming left V 5 bases short and J 3 bases short, with 11 bases between. The length of the CDR3 is 13 residues. Germline loops: CDR1 SGDLS, CDR2 YYNGEE. The receptor's source is a woman aged 45-65 years in good health and CMV-seronegative. The rearrangement joins TRBV9 to TRBJ1-2; no definite D call. The sample comprised PBMCs. CDR3 in DNA: TGTGCCAGCAGGAGTTCGGAGGACTATGGCTACACCTTC. Its protein is CASRSSEDYGYTF.